The next 30 T cell receptor beta chains were all read from a single sample in a study of blood T cell repertoires in COVID-19. Using immunoSEQ multiplex PCR, the repertoire was profiled, and TCRdb retains in-frame clones only, with some absent. The sample gives 300,000 to 350,000 clones, around 80% of which show up once; 2.5% to 3.5% is in the top ten. What was sequenced was peripheral blood. These TCRs come from a man younger than 40 with active or convalescent COVID-19.

The V and J genes are TRBV19 and TRBJ1-6; no reliable D call. Germline V gene data show CDR1 as LNHDA and CDR2 as SQIVND (reference sequence). Trimming cost V 1 base and J 5 bases, with 12 bases left between them. The CDR3 loop spans 16 amino acids. For the CDR3, the DNA is TGTGCCAGTAGTATAGGTCACCTAACCCATAATTCACCCCTCCACTTT. Amino acids: CASSIGHLTHNSPLHF.

The rearrangement uses TRBV4-1 and TRBJ2-3, with D perhaps matching TRBD1 (6 bases). Germline CDR1 and CDR2: MGHRA and YSYEKL. The CDR3 extends over 16 amino acids. Between the trimmed V and J ends, which lost 3 bases and 3 bases, there was a span of 16 bases. The CDR3 bases are TGCGCCAGCAGCCAGAGAGGGGGAGCCGGGACAGATACGCAGTATTTT. Translated, it gives CASSQRGGAGTDTQYF.

The rearrangement links TRBV3-1 (or the pseudogene TRBV3-2) to TRBJ1-6; D is undetermined. This CDR3 has 16 residues. Germline CDR1 is LGHDT and CDR2 is YNNKEL (reference sequence). The V end lost 1 base, the J end lost 1 base, and 8 bases lay between the germline ends. CDR3 bases: TGTGCCAGCAGCCAAGCGGGGAGTTCCTATAATTCACCCCTCCACTTT. Its protein is CASSQAGSSYNSPLHF.

J is TRBJ2-7 and V is TRBV7-2, with D maybe TRBD1 (5 bases). This CDR3 spans 15 amino acids. V was cut by 3 bases and J by 2 bases, with 14 bases left in between. The germline CDR1 and CDR2 sequences are SGHTA and FQGNSA. CDR3 nucleotide sequence: TGTGCCAGCAGCTTTGAAAGGGGTGGCCCCTACGAGCAGTACTTC. Residues: CASSFERGGPYEQYF.

The chain joins TRBV19 to TRBJ2-2; tentatively, D is TRBD2 (6 bases). V gave up 10 bases and J gave up 7 bases, with 19 bases separating them. The CDR3 has 14 amino acids. Germline values: CDR1 LNHDA, CDR2 SQIVND (reference sequence). The CDR3 DNA is TGTGCCACCCGTTCCCGGGAGCGAGGCGGGGAGCTGTTTTTT. Translating it yields CATRSRERGGELFF.

The rearrangement links TRBV11-2 to TRBJ1-2; no clear D. The CDR3 length is 14 residues. Germline V gene data show CDR1 as SGHAT and CDR2 as FQNNGV. With 5 bases removed from V and 3 bases from J, the gap between germline ends came to 13 bases. The CDR3, as DNA: TGTGCCAGCAGCCTAGGGCAGGAGGACTATGGCTACACCTTC. Translated: CASSLGQEDYGYTF.

DNA for the CDR3: TGTGCCAGCAGACGTAATACAGGGGAGAACACTGAAGCTTTCTTT. This sequence encodes CASRRNTGENTEAFF. The chain employs TRBV7-9 and TRBJ1-1; 7 bases are shared with TRBD1. Unmatched junction bases numbered 8, after V lost 6 bases and J lost 1 base. CDR3 length: 15 amino acids. CDR1 is SEHNR and CDR2 is FQNEAQ in the germline V gene (reference sequence).

The chain uses TRBV9 and TRBJ1-1, with TRBD1 identical over 10 bases. The CDR3 sequence is 16 residues long. Germline lookup yields CDR1 SGDLS and CDR2 YYNGEE. Trimming removed 0 bases from V and 6 bases from J; junction bases left unmatched: 8. CDR3: CASSVEVGQGVSEAFF. CDR3 in DNA: TGTGCCAGCAGCGTAGAGGTAGGACAGGGGGTATCTGAAGCTTTCTTT. The complete variable domain, with remaining parts taken from reference TRBV9 and TRBJ1-1, reads DSGVTQTPKHLITATGQRVTLRCSPRSGDLSVYWYQQSLDQGLQFLIQYYNGEERAKGNILERFSAQQFPDLHSELNLSSLELGDSALYFCASSVEVGQGVSEAFFGQGTRLTVV.

The rearrangement uses TRBV10-3 and TRBJ2-1; a possible D gene is TRBD2 (6 bases). The CDR3 runs to 13 residues. Germline V gene data show CDR1 as ENHRY and CDR2 as SYGVKD. The germline V and J ends were trimmed by 4 bases and 4 bases, with 8 bases remaining between them. The DNA for the CDR3 is TGTGCCATCAGTGCCGGGACTTACAATGAGCAGTTCTTC. Encoded protein: CAISAGTYNEQFF.

This clone was observed a single time. This chain links TRBV5-1 with TRBJ1-5; the D gene is possibly TRBD1 (6 bases). Germline V lookup: CDR1 SGHRS, CDR2 YFSETQ. The CDR3 is made up of 12 amino acids. V was trimmed by 4 bases and J by 6 bases, leaving 8 bases between them. This CDR3 is CASSGRGQPQHF. As DNA, the CDR3 is TGCGCCAGCAGCGGCAGGGGTCAGCCCCAGCATTTT.

V and J are TRBV9 and TRBJ2-3, with D possibly matching TRBD1 (5 bases). This CDR3 region has 13 residues. V lost 4 bases and J lost 5, with 11 bases in between. Germline values: CDR1 SGDLS, CDR2 YYNGEE. The CDR3 nucleotides are TGTGCCAGCAGCCCCAGGGTCCTAGATACGCAGTATTTT. Protein product: CASSPRVLDTQYF.

The rearrangement links TRBV3-1 (or the pseudogene TRBV3-2) to TRBJ2-7, with D perhaps matching TRBD2 (5 bases). This CDR3 has 17 residues. Trimming cost V 0 bases and J 2 bases, with 17 bases left between them. Germline lookup yields CDR1 LGHDT and CDR2 YNNKEL (reference sequence). CDR3 loop: CASSQDRAGLRAYEQYF. The CDR3 DNA reads as TGTGCCAGCAGCCAAGACCGAGCCGGACTCCGAGCCTACGAGCAGTACTTC.

This rearrangement joins TRBV7-8 to TRBJ1-3; D possibly corresponds to TRBD1 (6 bases). This CDR3 has 18 residues. Trimming stripped 3 bases from V and 0 bases from J, with 18 bases between. Germline V CDR1 and CDR2: SGHVS, FQNEAQ. CDR3 coding DNA: TGTGCCAGCAGCTTTATACCCGCCGGACAGAGCTCTGGAAACACCATATATTTT. The encoded protein is CASSFIPAGQSSGNTIYF.

This CDR3 reads CASSPPAGGETQYF. DNA of the CDR3: TGTGCCAGCTCACCTCCCGCGGGGGGGGAGACCCAGTACTTC. The rearrangement uses TRBV18 and TRBJ2-5, with 9 positions matching TRBD2. V dropped 3 bases and J dropped 5; count of bases not matched to a gene: 4. From germline, CDR1 is KGHSH and CDR2 LQKENI. CDR3 length: 14 residues.

This clone was recorded a few times. The chain joins TRBV7-2 to TRBJ1-5, with D possibly matching TRBD1 (5 bases). The V gene lost 3 bases and the J gene lost 0 bases, with 9 bases spanning the gap. The CDR3 runs to 15 residues. Looked up from germline, CDR1 is SGHTA and CDR2 is FQGNSA. CDR3 residues: CASSLQGVSNQPQHF. CDR3 bases: TGTGCCAGCAGCTTGCAGGGTGTTAGCAATCAGCCCCAGCATTTT.

In its sample, this clone was seen once. The gene calls are TRBV2 and TRBJ2-7, with D maybe TRBD1 (6 bases). V was pared by 6 bases and J by 3 bases, with 18 bases between. CDR3 length equals 15 residues. CDR1 and CDR2 (germline): SNHLY, FYNNEI. CDR3 residues: CASREGQGFSYEQYF. The CDR3 region has the DNA TGTGCCAGCAGAGAGGGACAAGGGTTCAGCTACGAGCAGTACTTC.

Only a few counts were recorded for this clone. V usage is TRBV19 and J usage is TRBJ1-4; D unclear. Germline lookup yields CDR1 LNHDA and CDR2 SQIVND (reference sequence). Between the trimmed V and J ends, which lost 6 bases and 3 bases, there was a span of 11 bases. The CDR3 is 14 residues long. The CDR3 region has the DNA TGTGCCAGTAGGAGGGAACGCGCTAATGAAAAACTGTTTTTT. Amino acids: CASRRERANEKLFF.

V gene TRBV5-3 combines with J gene TRBJ1-3, with 7 bases fitting TRBD1. TRBV5-3 is treated as an ORF (open reading frame) with a function not yet certain. The trim removed 7 bases at V and 2 bases at J, leaving 6 bases unmatched. This CDR3 has 14 residues. CDR3 loop: CARGIRGPGNTIYF. CDR3 DNA sequence: TGTGCCAGAGGAATTAGGGGGCCTGGAAACACCATATATTTT.

A remark on this clone: Other DNA sequences in this sample translate to the same CDR3. The chain recombines TRBV5-1 with TRBJ1-5; 7 nucleotides align to TRBD1. The germline V gene has CDR1 SGHRS and CDR2 YFSETQ. V shed 0 bases and J 4 bases; nucleotides not matched to a gene: 4. The CDR3 length is 15 residues. As DNA, the CDR3 is TGCGCCAGCAGCTTGGGCCAGGGGGAGAATCAGCCCCAGCATTTT. Translating gives CASSLGQGENQPQHF.

This chain uses TRBV6-5 with TRBJ1-6; D unclear. Germline CDR1 is MNHEY and CDR2 is SVGAGI. This CDR3 comprises 14 residues. The V end was cut by 8 bases, the J end by 9 bases, with 17 bases between. The CDR3 coding sequence is TGTGCCAGCGGAGAACCAATACTTATTTCACCCCTCCACTTT. Protein: CASGEPILISPLHF.

This chain joins TRBV30 and TRBJ2-1; 7 bases align to TRBD2. The CDR3 runs to 12 residues. Losses at the gene ends were 0 bases for V and 8 bases for J; bases not matched to a gene: 1. Germline V gene data show CDR1 as GTSNPN and CDR2 as SVGIG (reference sequence). CDR3 DNA sequence: TGTGCCTGGAGTGTGGGGGGGGATGAGCAGTTCTTC. It yields the protein CAWSVGGDEQFF. Combining the CDR3 with reference TRBV30 and TRBJ2-1 gives the whole variable domain SQTIHQWPATLVQPVGSPLSLECTVEGTSNPNLYWYRQAAGRGLQLLFYSVGIGQISSEVPQNLSASRPQDRQFILSSKKLLLSDSGFYLCAWSVGGDEQFFGPGTRLTVL.

This rearrangement joins TRBV5-6 to TRBJ1-1, with D tentatively TRBD1 (6 bases). The CDR3 contains 13 residues. The V end lost 7 bases, the J end lost 2 bases, and 12 bases lay between the germline ends. CDR1 and CDR2 (germline): SGHDT, YYEEEE. The CDR3 here is CASSGDINTEAFF. The CDR3 nucleotides read TGTGCCAGCTCCGGGGACATCAACACTGAAGCTTTCTTT.

V is TRBV12-5 and J is TRBJ1-6; 7 bases agree with TRBD1. The trim removed 2 bases at V and 0 bases at J, leaving 7 bases unmatched. The CDR3 runs to 18 residues. CDR1 LGHNT and CDR2 FRNRAP come from the germline V gene. CDR3 nucleotide sequence: TGTGCTAGTGGTTTGAAGGGGGCCCCTGCCTCCTATAATTCACCCCTCCACTTT. The encoded protein is CASGLKGAPASYNSPLHF.

V is TRBV29-1 and J is TRBJ2-1, with 9 bases fitting TRBD2. Germline V gene lookup returns CDR1 SQVTM and CDR2 ANQGSEA. The CDR3 runs to 13 residues. V was pared by 5 bases and J by 13 bases, with 12 bases of the junction left unmatched. The CDR3 reads CSVTEVSGSLQFF. The CDR3 DNA sequence: TGCAGCGTTACAGAAGTTAGCGGGAGCCTTCAGTTCTTC.

In its sample, this clone was seen once. The J gene is TRBJ1-2, the V gene TRBV9; D is possibly TRBD1 (5 bases). Trimming removed 0 bases from V and 7 bases from J, with 10 bases in between. CDR3 size: 13 residues. The germline CDR1 and CDR2 sequences are SGDLS and YYNGEE. The CDR3 DNA is TGTGCCAGCAGCGTAGGTGGGGGGGTTGGCTACACCTTC. This codes for CASSVGGGVGYTF. Combining the CDR3 with reference TRBV9 and TRBJ1-2 gives the whole variable domain DSGVTQTPKHLITATGQRVTLRCSPRSGDLSVYWYQQSLDQGLQFLIQYYNGEERAKGNILERFSAQQFPDLHSELNLSSLELGDSALYFCASSVGGGVGYTFGSGTRLTVV.

The V and J genes are TRBV5-1 and TRBJ2-7; 9 nucleotides align to TRBD1. CDR3 length: 16 amino acids. From germline, CDR1 is SGHRS and CDR2 YFSETQ. V dropped 4 bases and J dropped 5; count of bases not matched to a gene: 13. DNA of the CDR3: TGCGCCAGCAGCAGCTTGGTGGGACAGGGTGTAAACGAGCAGTACTTC. Its translation: CASSSLVGQGVNEQYF.

This clone is a singleton in its sample. The chain links TRBV12-3 or TRBV12-4 to TRBJ2-7; 11 bases agree with TRBD2. This CDR3 is built from 13 residues. V was pared by 7 bases and J by 4 bases, with 3 bases of the junction left unmatched. The CDR3 region has the DNA TGTGCCAGCATTATAGCGGGAGGGTACGAGCAGTACTTC. Protein: CASIIAGGYEQYF.

Only a few counts were recorded for this clone. The V and J genes are TRBV15 and TRBJ1-4; possibly TRBD1 for D (5 bases). This CDR3 contains 14 residues. V shed 0 bases and J shed 8 bases, with 10 bases lying between them. CDR1 is LNHNV, CDR2 YYDKDF, per germline (reference sequence). CDR3 sequence (DNA): TGTGCCACCAGCAGAGACAGGGCTGGAGAAAAACTGTTTTTT. The encoded protein is CATSRDRAGEKLFF.

V usage is TRBV4-1 and J usage is TRBJ2-7; the match to TRBD1 covers 7 bases. Germline V CDR1 and CDR2: MGHRA, YSYEKL. The V gene end was trimmed by 10 bases and the J gene end by 0 bases; junction bases not matched to a gene: 9. CDR3 length equals 14 residues. CDR3 amino acids: CATGPTGSSYEQYF. The CDR3 DNA sequence: TGCGCCACCGGTCCGACAGGGAGCTCCTACGAGCAGTACTTC.

V is TRBV7-3 and J is TRBJ2-1; D gene unclear. This CDR3 is built from 14 residues. Trimming cost V 6 bases and J 0 bases, with 9 bases left between them. Germline V lookup: CDR1 SGHTA, CDR2 FQGTGA. The CDR3: CASSTESSYNEQFF. CDR3 DNA: TGTGCCAGCAGTACAGAGAGCTCCTACAATGAGCAGTTCTTC.